This T cell receptor (beta chain) was identified in a study of blood T cell repertoires in COVID-19 (dated by TCRdb to between 2020 and 2021). Background for the entire study: Samples covering the acute and convalescent phases of COVID-19 were provided by collaborators in the United States, Italy and Spain. Where available, HLA class I and class II types were taken from metadata supplied by the sample provider and were not determined by assay-based typing. The prospective study material was composed of cDNA or gDNA derived from T cells, B-cell-depleted T cells, or PBMCs. The repertoires were released in a freely available public database meant as a resource for research on the immune response to SARS-CoV-2. Deeply sampled blood TCRbeta repertoires from subjects exposed to, actively infected with, or recovered from COVID-19 were included in the dataset. The samples were drawn from two sources: the first 160 participants of the ongoing ImmuneRACE study, and over 950 subjects contributed by 6 global collaborators. The sample metadata nearly always contained a de-identified subject ID, COVID-19 status, age in years and sex. General conclusions and limits of the study: The quantity of clinical and demographic metadata differed by source and by participant and was supplied without curation.

From a lookup of the germline V gene, CDR1 and CDR2 are SQVTM and ANQGSEA. Measured from the cysteine to the phenylalanine, the CDR3 is 12 residues long. Only the CDR3 region is kept as DNA, spanning 36 bases read in frame from base 1. V is cut by 7 bases and J by 4 bases, and the space between the germline ends is 10 bases. Each collaborating institution followed its own protocols to collect whole blood in K2EDTA tubes. Collaborator samples were shipped for TCRbeta analysis as frozen whole blood, isolated PBMCs, or DNA extracted from either sample type. This clone was picked up one time. Its antigen is still unknown. One base away there is no much larger clone; base qualities are not given. TCRbeta CDR3 regions were amplified from genomic DNA using the immunoSEQ Assay, a bias-controlled multiplex PCR. Processing in the source paper ran as follows. The number of nucleated cells in each sample was estimated by amplification of reference gene primers within the assay. To quantify the absolute abundance of each unique TCRbeta CDR3 rearrangement, sequence reads were collapsed and filtered. For each sample, productive Simpson clonality was calculated as the square root of Simpson's diversity index across productive rearrangements. TCRdb retrieved this table from immuneACCESS and kept in-frame rearrangements only. Not all clones are present; in checked studies, unresolved V genes account for under half, and no reason is known for the remainder. The D gene and trimming were derived from the DNA, and the V and J assignments and clone size from that table. For this sample there are roughly 100,000 clones; approximately 80% appear just once. The top ten clonotypes cover roughly 4% of the sample.

The clonotype originates from a human donor in a cohort sampled during active COVID-19. Material for sequencing was peripheral blood. The rearranged segments are TRBV29-1 and TRBJ1-4, with a weak D call of TRBD1 (5 bases match). The DNA reads TGCAGCGACTTGGGGCATAATGAAAAACTGTTTTTT. It translates to CSDLGHNEKLFF.